These T cell receptor beta chains were read from a single sample in a study of blood T cell repertoires in COVID-19. The repertoire was sequenced with immunoSEQ multiplex PCR; TCRdb's copy has only in-frame clones and lacks some. The table shows some 190,000 clones, with around 88% occurring only once. Sample: PBMCs or T cells enriched from blood (not recorded which). All receptors come from a man aged 40-55 years with acute COVID-19. Both conserved end residues are part of each CDR3. Fields, in order: V gene, CDR3 protein.

v_call: TRBV5-1
cdr3_aa: CASSLSPGDYNEQFF

v_call: TRBV20-1
cdr3_aa: CSAGGFEAFF

v_call: TRBV5-6
cdr3_aa: CASSLWATGGSDTQYF

v_call: TRBV9
cdr3_aa: CASSVSGFTDTQYF

v_call: TRBV5-4
cdr3_aa: CASSLVESGGTDTQYF

v_call: TRBV28
cdr3_aa: CASLSEGNTGELFF

v_call: TRBV3-1/TRBV3-2
cdr3_aa: CASSLGVGNTEAFF

v_call: TRBV4-1
cdr3_aa: CASSQGGGRADTQYF

v_call: TRBV4-1
cdr3_aa: CASSQAAGGVYEQYF

v_call: TRBV2
cdr3_aa: CATRLAGFTDTQYF

v_call: TRBV27
cdr3_aa: CASSSGTSGRAELDTQYF

v_call: TRBV19
cdr3_aa: CASKRDSNFNSPLHF

v_call: TRBV25-1
cdr3_aa: CASSGGTGDYGNQPQHF

v_call: TRBV21-1
cdr3_aa: CASRNPLVDTQYF

v_call: TRBV6-5
cdr3_aa: CASSQWSSYNSPLHF

v_call: TRBV29-1
cdr3_aa: CSVDRGRDEQYF

v_call: TRBV5-1
cdr3_aa: CASSLGAVSGNTIYF

v_call: TRBV27
cdr3_aa: CASTPRDRGFNTEAFF

v_call: TRBV19
cdr3_aa: CASRDRGTNEKLFF

v_call: TRBV18
cdr3_aa: CASSLGQGATNYGYTF

v_call: TRBV24-1
cdr3_aa: CATSDRGSNQPQHF

v_call: TRBV2
cdr3_aa: CASRGVSTEAFF

v_call: TRBV4-1
cdr3_aa: CASSQERVPETQYF

v_call: TRBV7-5
cdr3_aa: CARSSPPLGLVRDEQFF

v_call: TRBV5-4
cdr3_aa: CASSSGLAEPYNEQFF

v_call: TRBV6-5
cdr3_aa: CASRFRDTTDTQYF

v_call: TRBV28
cdr3_aa: CASSFYGTGVGNNEQFF

v_call: TRBV6-1
cdr3_aa: CASSEGGRRNNEQFF

v_call: TRBV5-4
cdr3_aa: CASSLWGLGAVEEYF

v_call: TRBV5-6
cdr3_aa: CASSFLDRGDSPLHF

v_call: TRBV6-4
cdr3_aa: CASSDLLAAANEQFF

v_call: TRBV6-1
cdr3_aa: CASSEVTSSDEQFF

v_call: TRBV11-2
cdr3_aa: CASSPDTGELFF

v_call: TRBV6-4
cdr3_aa: CASSEWANQPQHF

v_call: TRBV30
cdr3_aa: CAWNLGEGGRTTDTQYF

v_call: TRBV6-5
cdr3_aa: CASNRQVNTEAFF

v_call: TRBV19
cdr3_aa: CASSIVSGGNGYTF

v_call: TRBV5-4
cdr3_aa: CASRSRAEGETQYF

v_call: TRBV28
cdr3_aa: CASSLFSYGYTF

v_call: TRBV6-5
cdr3_aa: CASIVYTGELFF

v_call: TRBV7-9
cdr3_aa: CASSSPGLADLSTDTQYF

v_call: TRBV5-1
cdr3_aa: CASSGGQGATNYGYTF

v_call: TRBV19
cdr3_aa: CASSIDYRVNTEAFF

v_call: TRBV19
cdr3_aa: CASSANILGYGYTF

v_call: TRBV11-3
cdr3_aa: CASSKGQGAAGELFF

v_call: TRBV9
cdr3_aa: CASSVVPSEYYGYTF

v_call: TRBV24-1
cdr3_aa: CATSDLNSGGTDTQYF

v_call: TRBV6-5
cdr3_aa: CASTRGTEAFF

v_call: TRBV5-1
cdr3_aa: CASSFSGAMGYTF

v_call: TRBV19
cdr3_aa: CATKKTGTVYEQYF

v_call: TRBV2
cdr3_aa: CASGGGAGEKLFF

v_call: TRBV5-1
cdr3_aa: CASSLAQNTEAFF

v_call: TRBV24-1
cdr3_aa: CATSEPGQGIDTQYF